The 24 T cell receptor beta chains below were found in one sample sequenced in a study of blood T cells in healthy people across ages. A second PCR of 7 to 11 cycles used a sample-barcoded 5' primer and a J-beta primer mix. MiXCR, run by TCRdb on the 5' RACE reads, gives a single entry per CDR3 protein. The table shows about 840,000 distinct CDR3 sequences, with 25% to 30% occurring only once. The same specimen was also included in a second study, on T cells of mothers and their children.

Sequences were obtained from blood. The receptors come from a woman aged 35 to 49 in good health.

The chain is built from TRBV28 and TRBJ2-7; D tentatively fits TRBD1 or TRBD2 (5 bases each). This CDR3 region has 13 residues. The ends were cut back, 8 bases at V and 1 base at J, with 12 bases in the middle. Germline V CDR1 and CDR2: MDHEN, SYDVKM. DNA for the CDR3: TGTGCCAGCGAGGGACGGTCGTCCTACGAGCAGTACTTC. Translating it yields CASEGRSSYEQYF.

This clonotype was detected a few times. The CDR3 DNA sequence: TGCGGGGGGTGGAAGGAGCACGGAGCTTTCTTT. Its protein product is CGGWKEHGAFF. This chain uses TRBV20-1 with TRBJ1-1; maybe TRBD1 (5 bases). The germline gives CDR1 DFQATT, CDR2 SNEGSKA (reference sequence). This CDR3 has 11 amino acids.

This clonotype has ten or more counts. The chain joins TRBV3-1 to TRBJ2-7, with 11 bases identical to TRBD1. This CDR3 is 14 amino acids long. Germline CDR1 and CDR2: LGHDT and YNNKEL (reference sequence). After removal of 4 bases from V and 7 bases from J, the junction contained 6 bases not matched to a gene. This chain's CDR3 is CASSPGQGAGEQYF. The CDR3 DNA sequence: TGTGCCAGCAGCCCAGGACAGGGGGCGGGTGAGCAGTACTTC.

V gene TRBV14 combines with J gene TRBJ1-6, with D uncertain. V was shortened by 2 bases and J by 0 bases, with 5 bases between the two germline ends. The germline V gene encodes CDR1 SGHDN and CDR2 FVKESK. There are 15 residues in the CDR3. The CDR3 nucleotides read TGTGCCAGCAGCCAAATGTCCTCCTATAATTCACCCCTCCACTTT. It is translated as CASSQMSSYNSPLHF.

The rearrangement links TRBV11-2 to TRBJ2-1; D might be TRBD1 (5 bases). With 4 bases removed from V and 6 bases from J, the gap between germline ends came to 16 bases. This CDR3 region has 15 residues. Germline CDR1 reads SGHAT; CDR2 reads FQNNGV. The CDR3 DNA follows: TGTGCCAGCAGCTCAATAGGGGTGTTTTCCAATGAGCAGTTCTTC. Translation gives CASSSIGVFSNEQFF.

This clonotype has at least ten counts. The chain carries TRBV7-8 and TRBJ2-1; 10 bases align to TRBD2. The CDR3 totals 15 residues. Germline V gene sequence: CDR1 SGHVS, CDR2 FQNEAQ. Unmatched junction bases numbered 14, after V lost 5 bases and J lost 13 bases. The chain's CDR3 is CASSPQRGGPIPQFF. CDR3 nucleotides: TGTGCCAGCAGCCCACAGCGGGGGGGCCCAATCCCCCAGTTCTTC.

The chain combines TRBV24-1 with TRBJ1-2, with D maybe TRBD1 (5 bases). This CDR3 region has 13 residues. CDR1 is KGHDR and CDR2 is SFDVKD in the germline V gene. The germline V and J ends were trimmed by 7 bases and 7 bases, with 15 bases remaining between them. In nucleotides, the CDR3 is TGTGCCACCAGAGGTGGGGGGGATGGTGGCTACACCTTC. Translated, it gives CATRGGGDGGYTF.

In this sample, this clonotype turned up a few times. CDR3 in amino acids: CASSVDPHSYEQYF. CDR3 coding DNA: TGTGCCAGCAGCGTAGATCCGCATTCCTACGAGCAGTACTTC. The V gene is TRBV9, the J gene TRBJ2-7; no reliable D call. V dropped 0 bases and J dropped 1 base, with 8 bases sitting between them. Germline CDR1 SGDLS, CDR2 YYNGEE. CDR3 length: 14 amino acids.

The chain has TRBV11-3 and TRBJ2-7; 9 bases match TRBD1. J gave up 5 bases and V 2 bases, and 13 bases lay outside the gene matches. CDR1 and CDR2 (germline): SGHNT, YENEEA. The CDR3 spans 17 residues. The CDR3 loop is CASSLRGPGTGCDEQYF. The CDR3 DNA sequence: TGTGCCAGCAGCTTACGGGGTCCGGGGACAGGGTGTGACGAGCAGTACTTC.

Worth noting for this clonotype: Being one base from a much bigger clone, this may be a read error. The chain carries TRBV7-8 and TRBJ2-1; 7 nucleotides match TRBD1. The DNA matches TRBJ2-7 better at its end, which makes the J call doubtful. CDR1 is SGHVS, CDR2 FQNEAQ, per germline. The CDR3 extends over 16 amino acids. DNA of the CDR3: TGTGCCAGCAGCTTGGTAGGGGGCGCGTCCTACAATGAGCAGTACTTC. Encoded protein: CASSLVGGASYNEQYF.

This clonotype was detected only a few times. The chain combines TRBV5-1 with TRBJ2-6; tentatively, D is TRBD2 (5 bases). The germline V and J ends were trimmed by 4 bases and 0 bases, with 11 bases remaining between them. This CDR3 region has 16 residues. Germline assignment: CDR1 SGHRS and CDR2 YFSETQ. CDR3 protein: CASSLLEGSGANVLTF. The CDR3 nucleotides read TGCGCCAGCAGCCTCCTTGAGGGCTCTGGGGCCAACGTCCTGACTTTC.

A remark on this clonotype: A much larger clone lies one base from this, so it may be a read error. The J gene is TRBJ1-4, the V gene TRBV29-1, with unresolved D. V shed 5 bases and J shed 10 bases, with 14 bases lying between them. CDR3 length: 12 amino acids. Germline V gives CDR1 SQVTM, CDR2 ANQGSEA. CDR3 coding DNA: TGCAGCGTTCGCCGGATGGACGGAAAACTGTTTTTT. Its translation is CSVRRMDGKLFF.

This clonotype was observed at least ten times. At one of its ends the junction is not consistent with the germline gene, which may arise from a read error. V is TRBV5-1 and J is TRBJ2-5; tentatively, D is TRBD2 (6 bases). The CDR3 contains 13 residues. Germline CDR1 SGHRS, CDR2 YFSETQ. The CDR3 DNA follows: TGTGCTAGCAGCTTAGCGGTAGGGGAGACCCAGTACTTC. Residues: CASSLAVGETQYF.

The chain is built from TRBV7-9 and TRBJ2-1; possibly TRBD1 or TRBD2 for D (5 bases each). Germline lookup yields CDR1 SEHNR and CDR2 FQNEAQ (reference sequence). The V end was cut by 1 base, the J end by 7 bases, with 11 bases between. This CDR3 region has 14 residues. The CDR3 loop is CASSLGVGENEQFF. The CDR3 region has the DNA TGTGCCAGCAGCTTAGGGGTAGGGGAGAATGAGCAGTTCTTC.

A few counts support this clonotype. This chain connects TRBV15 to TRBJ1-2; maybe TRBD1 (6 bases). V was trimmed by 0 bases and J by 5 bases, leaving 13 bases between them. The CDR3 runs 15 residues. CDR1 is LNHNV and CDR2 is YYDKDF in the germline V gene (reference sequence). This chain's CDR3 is CATSRDGGTGYGYTF. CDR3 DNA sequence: TGTGCCACCAGCAGAGACGGGGGCACGGGGTATGGCTACACCTTC.

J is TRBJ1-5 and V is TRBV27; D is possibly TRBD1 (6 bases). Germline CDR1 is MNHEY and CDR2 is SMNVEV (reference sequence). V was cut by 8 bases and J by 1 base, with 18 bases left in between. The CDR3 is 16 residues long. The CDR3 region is CASGNEGVGSNQPQHF. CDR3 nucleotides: TGTGCCAGCGGGAACGAGGGGGTCGGAAGCAATCAGCCCCAGCATTTT.

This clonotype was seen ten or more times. The DNA for the CDR3 is TGCGCCAGCAGCTTGACCGGCGACGGGTTTTTTCAAGGCTACACCTTC. Translated: CASSLTGDGFFQGYTF. The genes are TRBV5-1 and TRBJ1-2; D is uncertain. Looked up from germline, CDR1 is SGHRS and CDR2 is YFSETQ. There are 16 residues in the CDR3. V gave up 1 base and J gave up 8 bases, with 21 bases separating them. Filled out from reference TRBV5-1 and TRBJ1-2, the complete variable domain reads KAGVTQTPRYLIKTRGQQVTLSCSPISGHRSVSWYQQTPGQGLQFLFEYFSETQRNKGNFPGRFSGRQFSNSRSEMNVSTLELGDSALYLCASSLTGDGFFQGYTFGSGTRLTVV.

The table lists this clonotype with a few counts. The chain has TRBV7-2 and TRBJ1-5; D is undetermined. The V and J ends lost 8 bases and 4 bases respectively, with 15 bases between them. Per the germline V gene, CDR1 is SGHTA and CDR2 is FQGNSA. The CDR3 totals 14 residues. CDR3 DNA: TGTGCCAGCGGAGGACCGAAACCTAATCAGCCCCAGCATTTT. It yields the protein CASGGPKPNQPQHF.

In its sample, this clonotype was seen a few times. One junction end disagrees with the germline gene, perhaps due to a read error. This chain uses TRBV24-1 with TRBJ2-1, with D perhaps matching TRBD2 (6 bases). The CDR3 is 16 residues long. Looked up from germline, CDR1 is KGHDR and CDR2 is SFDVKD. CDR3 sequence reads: CAASDVARGVYNEQFF. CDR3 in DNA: TGTGCCGCCAGTGATGTCGCTCGCGGGGTGTACAATGAGCAGTTCTTC.

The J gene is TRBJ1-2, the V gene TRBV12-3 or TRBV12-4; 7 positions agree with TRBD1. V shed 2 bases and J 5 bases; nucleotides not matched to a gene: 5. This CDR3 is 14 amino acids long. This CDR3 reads CASSLRGTVYGYTF. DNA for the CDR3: TGTGCCAGCAGTTTACGGGGGACAGTGTATGGCTACACCTTC.

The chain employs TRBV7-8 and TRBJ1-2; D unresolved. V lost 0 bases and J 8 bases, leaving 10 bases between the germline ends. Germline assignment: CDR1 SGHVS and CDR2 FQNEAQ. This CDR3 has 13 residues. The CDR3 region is CASSLARELGYTF. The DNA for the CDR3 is TGTGCCAGCAGCTTAGCGCGTGAATTGGGCTACACCTTC.

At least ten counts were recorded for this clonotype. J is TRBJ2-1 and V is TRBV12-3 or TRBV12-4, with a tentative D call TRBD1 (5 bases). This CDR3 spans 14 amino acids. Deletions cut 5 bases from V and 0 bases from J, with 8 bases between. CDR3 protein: CASSTGSSYNEQFF. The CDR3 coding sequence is TGTGCCAGCAGTACAGGTAGCTCCTACAATGAGCAGTTCTTC.

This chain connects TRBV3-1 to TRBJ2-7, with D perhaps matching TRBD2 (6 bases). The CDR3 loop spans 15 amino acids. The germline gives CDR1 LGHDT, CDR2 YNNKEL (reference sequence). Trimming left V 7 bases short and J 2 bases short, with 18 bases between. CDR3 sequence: CASTDSGTPAYEQYF. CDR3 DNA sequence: TGTGCCAGCACCGATTCCGGGACTCCTGCCTACGAGCAGTACTTC.

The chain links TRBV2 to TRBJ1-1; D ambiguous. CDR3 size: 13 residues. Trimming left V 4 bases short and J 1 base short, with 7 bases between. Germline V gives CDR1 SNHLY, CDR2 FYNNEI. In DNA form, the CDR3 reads TGTGCCAGCAGTGTAGAAGAGAACACTGAAGCTTTCTTT. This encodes CASSVEENTEAFF. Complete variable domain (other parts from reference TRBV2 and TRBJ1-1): EPEVTQTPSHQVTQMGQEVILRCVPISNHLYFYWYRQILGQKVEFLVSFYNNEISEKSEIFDDQFSVERPDGSNFTLKIRSTKLEDSAMYFCASSVEENTEAFFGQGTRLTVV.